This is a list of T cell receptor beta chains from one sample in a study of CD8+ T cells in alopecia areata. Repertoires were generated with immunoSEQ multiplex PCR, while TCRdb's copy carries only in-frame clones and drops some. The sample records approximately 180,000 clones, roughly 70% being singletons. This material consisted of CD4+ T cells sorted from blood, taken between weeks 47 and 50, from a patient treated with tofacitinib. These receptors were obtained from a human donor with alopecia areata. Each CDR3 is given with its conserved first and last residue. The D gene is left open where the match is weak. Only some rows state a clone size, as once, few, many or a class for expanded clones.

J gene,clone size,D gene,V gene,CDR3 protein,CDR3 DNA
TRBJ2-2,NA,NA,TRBV7-2,CASSQGQLITGELFF,TGTGCCAGCAGCCAAGGACAGTTAATCACCGGGGAGCTGTTTTTT
TRBJ1-2,few,NA,TRBV30,CAWSVQVNYGYTF,TGTGCCTGGAGTGTACAAGTTAACTATGGCTACACCTTC
TRBJ1-1,few,NA,TRBV19,CASTHQMNTEAFF,TGTGCCAGTACTCACCAAATGAACACTGAAGCTTTCTTT
TRBJ1-5,NA,NA,TRBV12-5,CASGPSGAGQPQHF,TGTGCTAGTGGTCCATCAGGGGCTGGCCAGCCCCAGCATTTT
TRBJ2-2,NA,TRBD1,TRBV30,CAWSAGTGVTGELFF,TGTGCCTGGAGCGCCGGGACAGGGGTGACCGGGGAGCTGTTTTTT
TRBJ2-1,few,NA,TRBV18,CASSPPQGREHEQFF,TGTGCCAGCTCACCACCGCAGGGGCGCGAGCATGAGCAGTTCTTC
TRBJ1-4,NA,NA,TRBV11-2,CASSPGTDEKLFF,TGTGCCAGCAGCCCGGGGACGGATGAAAAACTGTTTTTT
TRBJ2-4,few,TRBD1,TRBV6-5,CASSHRGTKNIQYF,TGTGCCAGCAGTCACAGGGGAACCAAAAACATTCAGTACTTC
TRBJ1-1,NA,NA,TRBV29-1,CSALRGPNAPEAFF,TGCAGCGCTCTCCGGGGCCCCAACGCCCCTGAAGCTTTCTTT
TRBJ2-7,NA,NA,TRBV4-3,CASSQPLDSSYEQYF,TGCGCCAGCAGCCAACCTTTGGACAGCTCCTACGAGCAGTACTTC
TRBJ2-5,NA,NA,TRBV7-2,CASSPSPTTETQYF,TGTGCCAGCAGCCCTAGCCCGACTACGGAGACCCAGTACTTC
TRBJ2-5,NA,TRBD2,TRBV10-2,CASSEPGTSGEETQYF,TGCGCCAGCAGTGAGCCAGGGACTAGCGGGGAAGAGACCCAGTACTTC
TRBJ1-1,NA,NA,TRBV4-3,CASSQDMGLNTEAFF,TGCGCCAGCAGCCAAGATATGGGCCTGAACACTGAAGCTTTCTTT
TRBJ2-7,once,TRBD1,TRBV10-3,CAISEDRVTKQYF,TGTGCCATCAGTGAGGACAGGGTTACGAAGCAGTACTTC
TRBJ1-6,NA,TRBD1,TRBV6-6,CASSPDRASSPLHF,TGTGCCAGCAGTCCGGACAGGGCCTCCTCACCCCTCCACTTT
TRBJ2-3,NA,NA,TRBV30,CAWSHLDTQYF,TGTGCCTGGAGTCATCTTGATACGCAGTATTTT
TRBJ1-1,few,TRBD1,TRBV4-1,CASSLGTANTEAFF,TGCGCCAGCAGCCTCGGGACAGCGAACACTGAAGCTTTCTTT
TRBJ1-6,few,NA,TRBV5-6,CASSSGGPSSYNSPLHF,TGTGCCAGCAGCTCGGGAGGGCCCAGCTCCTATAATTCACCCCTCCACTTT
TRBJ2-2,NA,NA,TRBV5-6,CASSFAPGRVGTGELFF,TGTGCCAGCAGCTTTGCGCCTGGCAGGGTTGGTACCGGGGAGCTGTTTTTT
TRBJ2-1,NA,NA,TRBV10-3,CAISAGGQGNEQFF,TGTGCCATCAGTGCTGGGGGGCAGGGCAATGAGCAGTTCTTC
TRBJ2-7,NA,NA,TRBV7-9,CASSPKDSEQYF,TGTGCCAGCAGCCCTAAGGACTCCGAGCAGTACTTC
TRBJ1-4,NA,NA,TRBV20-1,CSAAYVEKLFF,TGCAGTGCTGCCTATGTTGAAAAACTGTTTTTT
TRBJ1-1,few,NA,TRBV9,CASSENSGTNAFF,TGTGCCAGCAGCGAGAACTCCGGGACAAACGCTTTCTTT
TRBJ2-3,NA,NA,TRBV5-1,CASSATGVSTDTQYF,TGCGCCAGCAGCGCGACTGGCGTGTCCACAGATACGCAGTATTTT
TRBJ1-5,NA,NA,TRBV27,CASSFNGAGYQPQHF,TGTGCCAGCAGTTTTAATGGCGCTGGGTATCAGCCCCAGCATTTT
TRBJ2-7,NA,NA,TRBV30,CAWSVLNSYEQYF,TGTGCCTGGAGTGTGCTGAACAGCTACGAGCAGTACTTC
TRBJ1-2,NA,TRBD1,TRBV25-1,CASSADRGISEGGYTF,TGTGCCAGCAGTGCCGACAGGGGGATTAGTGAGGGTGGCTACACCTTC
TRBJ2-5,few,TRBD1,TRBV6-5,CASSYGQGAVQETQYF,TGTGCCAGCAGTTACGGTCAGGGGGCAGTACAAGAGACCCAGTACTTC
TRBJ2-3,few,NA,TRBV29-1,CSVSTADTQYF,TGCAGCGTTTCGACGGCAGATACGCAGTATTTT
TRBJ1-2,NA,TRBD1,TRBV4-3,CASSRGQVGGYTF,TGCGCCAGCAGCCGCGGACAGGTCGGGGGCTACACCTTC
TRBJ2-2,NA,NA,TRBV11-3,CASSLYGRGNTGELFF,TGTGCCAGCAGCTTATATGGCAGGGGAAACACCGGGGAGCTGTTTTTT
TRBJ2-2,once,TRBD2,TRBV10-3,CAISESGTSLFF,TGTGCCATCAGTGAGTCAGGGACTAGCCTGTTTTTT
TRBJ2-3,NA,NA,TRBV23-1,CASSVRNWGRSTDTQYF,TGCGCCAGCAGCGTCCGAAATTGGGGACGGAGCACAGATACGCAGTATTTT
TRBJ2-3,few,NA,TRBV19,CATAGSSTDTQYF,TGTGCCACCGCGGGGAGCAGCACAGATACGCAGTATTTT
TRBJ1-6,NA,TRBD1,TRBV25-1,CASRGQGNNSPLHF,TGTGCCAGCAGAGGACAGGGTAATAATTCACCCCTCCACTTT
TRBJ2-1,NA,NA,TRBV4-1,CASSHGTLFTNEQFF,TGCGCCAGCAGCCACGGGACTCTATTCACCAATGAGCAGTTCTTC
TRBJ2-7,NA,TRBD1,TRBV28,CASRTAGTGLHEQYF,TGTGCCAGCAGGACCGCCGGGACAGGGTTACACGAGCAGTACTTC
TRBJ2-7,few,NA,TRBV12-1,CASSCPGAGDSYEQYF,TGTGCCAGCAGCTGCCCGGGAGCGGGGGACTCCTACGAGCAGTACTTC
TRBJ2-1,NA,TRBD2,TRBV30,CAWRGTSGGSTYNEQFF,TGTGCCTGGAGAGGGACTAGCGGGGGGTCAACCTACAATGAGCAGTTCTTC
TRBJ1-5,NA,NA,TRBV2,CASSEVRQGSQPQHF,TGTGCCAGCAGTGAAGTGAGGCAGGGTAGTCAGCCCCAGCATTTT
TRBJ2-6,few,NA,TRBV29-1,CSVGWGSGANVLTF,TGCAGCGTTGGATGGGGCTCTGGGGCCAACGTCCTGACTTTC
TRBJ1-2,once,NA,TRBV4-3,CASSQDLRSYGYTF,TGCGCCAGCAGCCAAGATCTAAGGAGCTATGGCTACACCTTC
TRBJ1-1,few,NA,TRBV29-1,CSVNTRTANTEAFF,TGCAGCGTAAATACAAGGACAGCGAACACTGAAGCTTTCTTT
TRBJ2-1,NA,NA,TRBV5-6,CASSRITINEQFF,TGTGCCAGCAGCCGGATCACGATCAATGAGCAGTTCTTC
TRBJ2-3,NA,NA,TRBV5-1,CASRPSLGSADTQYF,TGCGCCAGCAGACCCTCTCTAGGGTCCGCAGATACGCAGTATTTT
TRBJ2-2,NA,NA,TRBV7-3,CASSLDRPNTGELFF,TGTGCCAGCAGCTTAGATCGGCCGAACACCGGGGAGCTGTTTTTT
TRBJ2-5,NA,TRBD1,TRBV14,CASSWTGVQETQYF,TGTGCCAGCAGCTGGACAGGTGTCCAAGAGACCCAGTACTTC
TRBJ1-1,NA,NA,TRBV30,CAWSTQTGNTEAFF,TGTGCCTGGAGTACCCAGACCGGGAACACTGAAGCTTTCTTT
TRBJ2-7,NA,NA,TRBV29-1,CSVEGGGPNTYEQYF,TGCAGCGTTGAAGGTGGGGGTCCAAATACCTACGAGCAGTACTTC
TRBJ2-3,few,TRBD2,TRBV7-3,CASGVGTRGTDTQYF,TGTGCCAGCGGGGTAGGGACTAGGGGCACAGATACGCAGTATTTT
TRBJ2-7,NA,TRBD2,TRBV27,CASSPIELVGGLDEQYF,TGTGCCAGCAGCCCCATAGAACTCGTGGGGGGACTAGACGAGCAGTACTTC
TRBJ1-5,NA,NA,TRBV30,CAWSVGQGHNQPQHF,TGTGCCTGGAGTGTAGGGCAGGGACACAATCAGCCCCAGCATTTT
TRBJ2-3,NA,NA,TRBV4-3,CASSQAPSLSGTDTQYF,TGCGCCAGCAGCCAAGCCCCTTCGCTGTCGGGCACAGATACGCAGTATTTT
TRBJ1-2,once,NA,TRBV14,CASSQESPGIYGYTF,TGTGCCAGCAGCCAAGAAAGCCCGGGGATCTATGGCTACACCTTC
TRBJ2-5,NA,NA,TRBV29-1,CSVPTSPETQYF,TGCAGCGTTCCCACGTCTCCTGAGACCCAGTACTTC
TRBJ2-5,NA,TRBD1,TRBV5-1,CASSPGQDSGTQYF,TGCGCCAGCAGCCCGGGACAGGATAGTGGGACCCAGTACTTC
TRBJ1-1,NA,NA,TRBV6-1,CASSDNPNTEAFF,TGTGCCAGCAGTGACAACCCGAACACTGAAGCTTTCTTT